This T cell receptor (beta chain) was obtained from a study of OX40 agonist ivuxolimab in advanced cancers. CDR3 length: 21 amino acids. Germline values: CDR1 ENHRY, CDR2 SYGVKD. Data came from immunoSEQ multiplex PCR; TCRdb stores just in-frame clones and leaves some out. The sample contains some 65,000 clones, more than 75% of which appear only once. The TCR comes from an adult with an advanced solid tumor such as melanoma, head and neck, liver or kidney cancer. The sample was CD4+ or CD8+ T cells sorted from blood, taken in a trial of the OX40 agonist ivuxolimab. This chain links TRBV10-3 with TRBJ2-5, with 9 bases aligning to TRBD2. The J call could be wrong; TRBJ2-7 is a better fit for the DNA end. CDR3 residues: CAISESGSGGRTTQSSYEQYF. The CDR3 DNA is TGTGCCATCAGTGAGTCGGGAAGCGGGGGGCGAACAACCCAAAGCTCCTACGAGCAGTACTTC.